The rows below give T cell receptor beta chains drawn from one sample of a study of cytomegalovirus exposure and HLA in healthy donors. Only in-frame clones appear in the TCRdb table, and some are missing; sequencing was by immunoSEQ multiplex PCR. The table includes more than 95,000 clones, over 60% detected once. Sample: PBMCs. Every receptor here comes from a man between 60 and 75 years old in good health and CMV-seropositive. Each CDR3 is given with its conserved first and last residue. A D gene is named only where the DNA matches it firmly. Where a row states a size, it is once, few, many or the class of an expanded clone; other rows omit it.

14	TRBV7-2	few	.	TRBJ2-7	TGTGCCAGCAGCTTAAGCAGGGCTTCTGACGAGCAGTACTTC	CASSLSRASDEQYF
16	TRBV19	few	.	TRBJ2-3	TGTGCCAGTAGTATTTCGGCGGGGAAGTGGACAGATACGCAGTATTTT	CASSISAGKWTDTQYF
15	TRBV5-4	.	.	TRBJ2-5	TGTGCCAGCAGCCTCACACTCGCGGTCCAAGAGACCCAGTACTTC	CASSLTLAVQETQYF
15	TRBV4-1	few	.	TRBJ2-3	TGCGCCAGCAGCCGAGGGGACTCCTTCACAGATACGCAGTATTTT	CASSRGDSFTDTQYF
14	TRBV7-2	.	.	TRBJ1-6	TGTGCCAGCAGCTTAGGGCGTGGGGGGTGGACCCTCCACTTT	CASSLGRGGWTLHF
14	TRBV28	.	TRBD1	TRBJ2-1	TGTGCCAGCAGTTTGGACAGGGGGAACAATGAGCAGTTCTTC	CASSLDRGNNEQFF
14	TRBV28	.	.	TRBJ2-7	TGTGCCAGCAGTCCCGGACAGTCCTCCTACGAGCAGTACTTC	CASSPGQSSYEQYF
11	TRBV30	.	.	TRBJ2-7	TGTGCCTGGGGACAGTCCTACGAGCAGTACTTC	CAWGQSYEQYF
12	TRBV6-5	few	.	TRBJ2-7	TGTGCCGTACAGCGGTGGGGATACGAGCAGTACTTC	CAVQRWGYEQYF
13	TRBV4-1	few	.	TRBJ1-1	TGCGCTGCAGGGGTGAGCATGAACACTGAAGCTTTCTTT	CAAGVSMNTEAFF
12	TRBV28	.	.	TRBJ1-1	TGTGCCAGCAGTTTAATGAGGACTGAAGCTTTCTTT	CASSLMRTEAFF
17	TRBV5-5	once	TRBD1	TRBJ1-4	TGTGCCAGCAGCTTGGCGACAGGGGGTAGGTCGCATGAAAAACTGTTTTTT	CASSLATGGRSHEKLFF
15	TRBV7-8	.	.	TRBJ1-2	TGTGCCAGCAGCTTAGTTGTCGGCGGCGTCTATGGCTACACCTTC	CASSLVVGGVYGYTF
16	TRBV19	.	.	TRBJ1-4	TGTGCCAGTAGTATGGTCGTGGCGGGAGGTAATGAAAAACTGTTTTTT	CASSMVVAGGNEKLFF
14	TRBV5-4	.	.	TRBJ2-1	TGTGCCAGCAGCCATCCGAGGCCTGACAATGAGCAGTTCTTC	CASSHPRPDNEQFF
15	TRBV9	.	.	TRBJ1-5	TGTGCCAGCAGCGTAGCGGGGGGCGTGAATCAGCCCCAGCATTTT	CASSVAGGVNQPQHF
14	TRBV30	few	.	TRBJ2-7	TGTGCCTGGAGGAGAATTCCCCGCTCCTACGAGCAGTACTTC	CAWRRIPRSYEQYF
14	TRBV6-5	.	TRBD2	TRBJ2-7	TGTGCCAGCAGTACGGGAGGGTACTCCTACGAGCAGTACTTC	CASSTGGYSYEQYF
14	TRBV28	.	TRBD1	TRBJ1-5	TGTGCCAGCAGTTTTAGGTCGGGACAGGGCAGCCAGCATTTT	CASSFRSGQGSQHF
16	TRBV4-2	.	TRBD2	TRBJ2-1	TGTGCCAGCAGCCAAGGTCTAGCGGGAAGCGCGAATGAGCAGTTCTTC	CASSQGLAGSANEQFF
13	TRBV29-1	.	.	TRBJ2-1	TGCAGCGCGCAGGGCAGCTCCTACAATGAGCAGTTCTTC	CSAQGSSYNEQFF
15	TRBV30	once	.	TRBJ2-1	TGTGCCTGGAGAGCGATAAGGGAGACCTACAATGAGCAGTTCTTC	CAWRAIRETYNEQFF
14	TRBV10-3	large	.	TRBJ2-3	TGTGCCATCAGTCCGGGTTGGGAGACAGATACGCAGTATTTT	CAISPGWETDTQYF
17	TRBV7-8	.	TRBD2	TRBJ2-3	TGTGCCAGCAGCTTATCCCCTCCCGGGGGGGGCACAGATACGCAGTATTTT	CASSLSPPGGGTDTQYF
16	TRBV19	.	TRBD1	TRBJ1-4	TGTGCCAGTCAATCCCAAAGGGGGCCGCCTAATGAAAAACTGTTTTTT	CASQSQRGPPNEKLFF
14	TRBV5-1	.	.	TRBJ2-5	TGCGCCAGCAGCTCGACGGGGGGCACAGAGACCCAGTACTTC	CASSSTGGTETQYF
17	TRBV13	.	TRBD2	TRBJ2-7	TGTGCCAGCAGCTCAACAGCTGGACTAGCGGGGGCCTACGAGCAGTACTTC	CASSSTAGLAGAYEQYF
13	TRBV5-1	few	TRBD1	TRBJ2-5	TGCGCCAGCAGCTTCGGACAGGAAGAGACCCAGTACTTC	CASSFGQEETQYF
14	TRBV5-1	.	.	TRBJ1-2	TGCGCCAGCAGCTTGGCCGGGCAAGGGGGTGGCTACACCTTC	CASSLAGQGGGYTF
14	TRBV2	.	.	TRBJ2-7	TGTGCCAGCAGTGACCAGGGTGAGACCTACGAGCAGTACTTC	CASSDQGETYEQYF
14	TRBV5-1	few	TRBD2	TRBJ2-1	TGCGCCAGCAGCTTGCAAGCGGGGGACCATGAGCAGTTCTTC	CASSLQAGDHEQFF
15	TRBV28	.	TRBD1	TRBJ2-7	TGTGCCAGCACCTCCTCCCGGACAGGAGCCTACGAGCAGTACTTC	CASTSSRTGAYEQYF
13	TRBV29-1	.	TRBD1	TRBJ2-7	TGCAGCGTGCATCGGACAGGATCCTACGAGCAGTACTTC	CSVHRTGSYEQYF
13	TRBV4-2	.	.	TRBJ1-2	TGTGCCAGCAGCCAAGATGCAGGGGCGGGCTACACCTTC	CASSQDAGAGYTF
15	TRBV5-4	.	.	TRBJ2-7	TGTGCCAGCAGCTTGGGGGGCCAGGTGGCCTACGAGCAGTACTTC	CASSLGGQVAYEQYF
16	TRBV11-2	.	.	TRBJ2-5	TGTGCCAGCAGCTTAAGATTGGCCCAGTACCAAGAGACCCAGTACTTC	CASSLRLAQYQETQYF
14	TRBV5-4	few	.	TRBJ1-2	TGTGCCAGCAGCATCCAGGAGGGGAGCTATGGCTACACCTTC	CASSIQEGSYGYTF
13	TRBV21-1	.	.	TRBJ2-7	TGTGCCAGCGTTGGGACAGTGACCTACGAGCAGTACTTC	CASVGTVTYEQYF
16	TRBV27	.	.	TRBJ2-3	TGTGCCAGCAGTCGTCAGGGGGCGGGGGGCACAGATACGCAGTATTTT	CASSRQGAGGTDTQYF
13	TRBV7-2	.	TRBD2	TRBJ2-1	TGTGCCAGCAGCTTCCTCAGGGAGGGGGAGCAGTTCTTC	CASSFLREGEQFF
16	TRBV28	once	TRBD2	TRBJ2-1	TGTGCCAGCTGTGTTGGAAGCGGGGGCCTTTACAATGAGCAGTTCTTC	CASCVGSGGLYNEQFF
16	TRBV7-8	.	TRBD2	TRBJ2-3	TGTGCCAGCAGCCCCCCTTTAGCGGGAGCCGCTGATACGCAGTATTTT	CASSPPLAGAADTQYF
17	TRBV6-1	.	TRBD1	TRBJ2-7	TGTGCCAGCAGTGCCTTCTCCCCGGGACAGGGAGCGGACGAGCAGTACTTC	CASSAFSPGQGADEQYF
12	TRBV7-9	.	.	TRBJ2-7	TGTTCCAGCAGCTTGACAGCGTACGAGCAGTACTTC	CSSSLTAYEQYF
16	TRBV4-1	.	TRBD2	TRBJ2-2	TGCGCCAGCAGCCAACGCCTAGCGGGGGAGGACGGGGAGCTGTTTTTT	CASSQRLAGEDGELFF
13	TRBV19	.	.	TRBJ1-2	TGTGCCAGTAGTATGTCTCGCGGAAGATACTACACCTTC	CASSMSRGRYYTF
14	TRBV13	.	TRBD1	TRBJ1-1	TGTGCCAGCAGCCTCGGACAGGGGGGGACTGAAGCTTTCTTT	CASSLGQGGTEAFF
15	TRBV15	.	.	TRBJ1-2	TGTGCCACCAGCGGGAAGACCACAGGGAACTATGGCTACACCTTC	CATSGKTTGNYGYTF
15	TRBV15	.	.	TRBJ2-7	TGTGCCACCAGCAGAGATGCGGGGTTCTTCGACGAGCAGTACTTC	CATSRDAGFFDEQYF
13	TRBV6-4	few	.	TRBJ1-6	TGTGCCAGCAGTGTCGCCTATAATTCACCCCTCCACTTT	CASSVAYNSPLHF
17	TRBV19	.	.	TRBJ1-1	TGTGCCAGTAGTGCCCAGGCCACGATGGGTAGAGGGACTGAAGCTTTCTTT	CASSAQATMGRGTEAFF
12	TRBV7-7	.	.	TRBJ2-3	TGTGCTAGCAGCAAGGGGCGGAATACGCAGTATTTT	CASSKGRNTQYF
13	TRBV6-1	few	TRBD1	TRBJ1-5	TGTGCCAGCAGTGAACGGGACAGGGAGCCCCAGCATTTT	CASSERDREPQHF
14	TRBV18	.	.	TRBJ2-7	TGTGCCAGCTCTCGGGGGGCCCTAACCTACGAGCAGTACTTC	CASSRGALTYEQYF
14	TRBV5-6	.	TRBD2	TRBJ2-5	TGTGCCAGCGCCGTAGCGGGGGGGCCAGAGACCCAGTACTTC	CASAVAGGPETQYF